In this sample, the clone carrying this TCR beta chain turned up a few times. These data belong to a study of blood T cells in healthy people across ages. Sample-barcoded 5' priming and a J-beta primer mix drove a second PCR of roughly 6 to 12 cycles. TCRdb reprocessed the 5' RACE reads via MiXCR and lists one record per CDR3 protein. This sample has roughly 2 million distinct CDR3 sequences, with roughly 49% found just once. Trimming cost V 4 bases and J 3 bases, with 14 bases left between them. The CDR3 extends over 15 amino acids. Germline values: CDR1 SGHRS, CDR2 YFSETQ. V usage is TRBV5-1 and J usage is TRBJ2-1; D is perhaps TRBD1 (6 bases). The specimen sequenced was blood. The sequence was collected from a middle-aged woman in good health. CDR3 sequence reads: CASSPGQMNYNEQFF. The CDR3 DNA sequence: TGCGCCAGCAGCCCAGGACAGATGAACTACAATGAGCAGTTCTTC.